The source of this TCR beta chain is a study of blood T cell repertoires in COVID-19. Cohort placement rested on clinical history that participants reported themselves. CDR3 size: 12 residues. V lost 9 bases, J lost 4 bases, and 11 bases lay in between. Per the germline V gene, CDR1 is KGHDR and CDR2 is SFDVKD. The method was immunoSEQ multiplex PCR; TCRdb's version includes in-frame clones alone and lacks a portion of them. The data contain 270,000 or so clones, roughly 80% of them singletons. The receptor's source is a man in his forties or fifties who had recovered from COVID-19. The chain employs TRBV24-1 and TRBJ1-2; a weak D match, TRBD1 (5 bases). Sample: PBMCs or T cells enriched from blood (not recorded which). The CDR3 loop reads CATGGGSYGYTF. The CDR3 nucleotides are TGTGCCACCGGGGGGGGGTCCTATGGCTACACCTTC.